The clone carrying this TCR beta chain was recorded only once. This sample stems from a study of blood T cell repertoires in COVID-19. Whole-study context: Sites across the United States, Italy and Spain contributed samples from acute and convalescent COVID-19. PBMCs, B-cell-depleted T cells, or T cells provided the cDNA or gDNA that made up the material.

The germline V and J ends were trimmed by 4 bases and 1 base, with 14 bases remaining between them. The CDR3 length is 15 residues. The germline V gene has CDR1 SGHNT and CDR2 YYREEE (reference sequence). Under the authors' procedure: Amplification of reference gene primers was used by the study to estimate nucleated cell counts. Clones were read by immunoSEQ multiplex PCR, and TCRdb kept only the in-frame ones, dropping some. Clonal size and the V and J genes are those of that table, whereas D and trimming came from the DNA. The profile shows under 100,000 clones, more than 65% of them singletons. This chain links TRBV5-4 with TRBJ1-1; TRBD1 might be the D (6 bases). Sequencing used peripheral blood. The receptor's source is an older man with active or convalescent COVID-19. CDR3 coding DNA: TGTGCCAGCAGCAAAGACAGGCTCCGGAACACTGAAGCTTTCTTT. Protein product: CASSKDRLRNTEAFF.